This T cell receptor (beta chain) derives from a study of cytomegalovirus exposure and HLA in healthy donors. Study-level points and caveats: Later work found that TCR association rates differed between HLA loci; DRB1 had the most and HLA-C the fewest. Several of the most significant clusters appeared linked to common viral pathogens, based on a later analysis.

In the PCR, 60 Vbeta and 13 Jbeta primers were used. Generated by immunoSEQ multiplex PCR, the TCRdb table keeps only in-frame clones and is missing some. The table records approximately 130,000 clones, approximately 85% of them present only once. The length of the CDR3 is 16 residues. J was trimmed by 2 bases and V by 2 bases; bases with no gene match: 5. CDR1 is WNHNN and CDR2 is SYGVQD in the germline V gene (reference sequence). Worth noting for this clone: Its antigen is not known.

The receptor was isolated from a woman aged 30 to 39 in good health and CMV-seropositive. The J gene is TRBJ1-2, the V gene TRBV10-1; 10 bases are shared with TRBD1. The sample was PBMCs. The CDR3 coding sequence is TGCGCCAGCAGTGAGCAGGACAGGGGGGGAAACTATGGCTACACCTTC. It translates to CASSEQDRGGNYGYTF.